Below, one T cell receptor beta chain is given with its context. The antigen is not known. Per the germline V gene, CDR1 is SQVTM and CDR2 is ANQGSEA. Trimming took 4 bases from V and 4 from J, leaving 16 bases between them. The CDR3 totals 14 residues. The data belong to a study of cytomegalovirus exposure and HLA in healthy donors. Study observations and caveats: The classifier, whose performance was assessed in both the original and validation cohorts, reportedly diagnosed cytomegalovirus status with high specificity and sensitivity. That first-cohort TCR clusters tended to co-occur in the roughly 110 validation repertoires was found in a later analysis. The study recorded over 150 TCR beta chains that were cytomegalovirus-associated. TCR sequences were mostly rare, though some public TCRs occurred in many donors.

Sequencing used immunoSEQ multiplex PCR; TCRdb keeps in-frame clones, though not all of them. In the table there are 200,000 to 250,000 clones, less than 90% of which are singletons. The V call is TRBV29-1, the J call TRBJ1-2; D perhaps matches TRBD1 (5 bases). Source material: PBMCs. This TCR came from a man between 18 and 35 years old in good health and CMV-seropositive. The CDR3 protein is CSVGGGGELYGYTF. The CDR3 DNA reads as TGCAGCGTTGGTGGGGGGGGAGAGCTCTATGGCTACACCTTC.